This T cell receptor beta chain originates from a study of T-cell reconstitution after alpha-beta-depleted transplantation in children. The authors prepared the TCRbeta library with unique molecular identifiers. TCRdb independently ran MiXCR on the PCR reads; one entry per CDR3 protein. The table has some 340,000 distinct CDR3 sequences, under 13% seen once. The length of the CDR3 is 16 residues. Per the germline V gene, CDR1 is MGHRA and CDR2 is YSYEKL. Trimming took 3 bases from V and 2 from J; bases not matched to a gene: 6. The source is a human donor who donated a stem cell graft to a child with acute lymphoblastic leukemia. The chain recombines TRBV4-1 with TRBJ2-5, with 10 bases matching TRBD2. The sequenced sample was PBMCs from the stem cell graft donor, obtained from the stem cell graft. CDR3 protein: CASSHPGLAVQETQYF. The CDR3 DNA sequence: TGCGCCAGCAGCCATCCTGGACTAGCGGTTCAAGAGACCCAGTACTTC.